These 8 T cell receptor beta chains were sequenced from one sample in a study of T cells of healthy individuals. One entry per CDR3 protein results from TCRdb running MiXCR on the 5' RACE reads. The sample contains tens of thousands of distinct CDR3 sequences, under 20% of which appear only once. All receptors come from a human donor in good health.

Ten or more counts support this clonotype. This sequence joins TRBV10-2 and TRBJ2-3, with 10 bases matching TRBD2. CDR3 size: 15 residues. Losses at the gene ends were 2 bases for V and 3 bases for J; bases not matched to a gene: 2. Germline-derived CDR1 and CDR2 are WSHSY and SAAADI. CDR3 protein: CASSETSGKTDTQYF. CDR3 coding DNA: TGCGCCAGCAGTGAGACTAGCGGGAAAACAGATACGCAGTATTTT.

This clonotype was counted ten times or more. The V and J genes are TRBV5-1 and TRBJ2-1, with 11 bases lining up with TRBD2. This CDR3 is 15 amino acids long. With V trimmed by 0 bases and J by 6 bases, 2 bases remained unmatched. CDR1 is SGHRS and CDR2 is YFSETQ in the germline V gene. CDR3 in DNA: TGCGCCAGCAGCTTGGCCACTAGCGGGAGCAATGAGCAGTTCTTC. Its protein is CASSLATSGSNEQFF.

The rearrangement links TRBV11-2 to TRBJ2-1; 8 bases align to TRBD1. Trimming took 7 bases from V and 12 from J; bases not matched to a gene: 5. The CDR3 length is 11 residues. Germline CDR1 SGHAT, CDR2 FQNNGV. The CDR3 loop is CASTIGTGQFF. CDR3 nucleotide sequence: TGTGCCAGCACAATCGGGACAGGGCAGTTCTTC. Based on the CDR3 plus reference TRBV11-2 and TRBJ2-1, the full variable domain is EAGVAQSPRYKIIEKRQSVAFWCNPISGHATLYWYQQILGQGPKLLIQFQNNGVVDDSQLPKDRFSAERLKGVDSTLKIQPAKLEDSAVYLCASTIGTGQFFGPGTRLTVL.

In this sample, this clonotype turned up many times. The CDR3 sequence is CSALTDRGLYEQYF. For the CDR3, the DNA is TGCAGTGCGTTGACGGACAGGGGGTTATACGAGCAGTACTTC. V and J are TRBV20-1 and TRBJ2-7; TRBD1 aligns across 10 bases. Germline V CDR1 and CDR2: DFQATT, SNEGSKA (reference sequence). The CDR3 contains 14 residues. V trimming: 6 bases; J trimming: 4 bases; junction bases outside the gene matches: 9.

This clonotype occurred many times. The CDR3: CASSSDPGSETQYF. CDR3 in DNA: TGCGCCAGCAGCTCGGACCCGGGATCGGAGACCCAGTACTTC. The chain has TRBV5-1 and TRBJ2-5; D might be TRBD2 (5 bases). The V gene's germline CDR1 is SGHRS and CDR2 YFSETQ. The CDR3 covers 14 residues. Trimming pared 3 bases from V and 5 bases from J, leaving 14 bases between.

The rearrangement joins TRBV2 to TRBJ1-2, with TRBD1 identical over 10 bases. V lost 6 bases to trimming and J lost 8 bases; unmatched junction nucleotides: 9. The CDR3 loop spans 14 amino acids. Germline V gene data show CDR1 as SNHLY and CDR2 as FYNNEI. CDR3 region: CASSLGQGLSGYTF. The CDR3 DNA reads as TGTGCCAGCAGCTTGGGACAGGGGTTGAGCGGCTACACCTTC.

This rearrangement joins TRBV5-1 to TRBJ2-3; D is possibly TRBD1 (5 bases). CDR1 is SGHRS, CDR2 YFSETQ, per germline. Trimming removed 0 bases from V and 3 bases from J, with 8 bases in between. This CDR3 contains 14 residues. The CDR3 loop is CASSLGRETDTQYF. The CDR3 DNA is TGCGCCAGCAGCTTGGGCAGGGAAACAGATACGCAGTATTTT.

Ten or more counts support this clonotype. This chain's CDR3 is CASSSRDQRTYNEQFF. The CDR3 DNA reads as TGTGCCAGCAGCTCCCGAGACCAGCGCACCTACAATGAGCAGTTCTTC. V and J are TRBV7-6 and TRBJ2-1, with D hard to call. CDR1 and CDR2 (germline): SGHVS, FNYEAQ. With 4 bases removed from V and 2 bases from J, the gap between germline ends came to 15 bases. The CDR3 length is 16 residues.